A selection of T cell receptor beta chains follows, all from one sample in a study of blood T cell repertoires in COVID-19. The method was immunoSEQ multiplex PCR; TCRdb's version includes in-frame clones alone and lacks a portion of them. The data show tens of thousands of clones, approximately 90% seen once. The sequenced material came from peripheral blood. The origin of the receptors is an elderly man with acute or convalescent COVID-19. CDR3s include the opening cysteine and the closing phenylalanine or tryptophan. A D gene is named only where the DNA matches it firmly. The size field is filled for only some rows; it gives once, few, many or a size class.

TRBV4-2	once	TRBD1	TRBJ1-4	CASSQQGQGEEKLFF	TGTGCCAGCAGCCAACAAGGACAGGGAGAGGAAAAACTGTTTTTT
TRBV5-1	.	.	TRBJ1-3	CASQKDRHFSNSGNTIYF	TGCGCCAGCCAAAAAGATAGACACTTTTCTAACTCTGGAAACACCATATATTTT
TRBV4-1	.	TRBD2	TRBJ2-5	CASRGVAGTQYF	TGCGCCAGTCGGGGGGTAGCTGGGACCCAGTACTTC
TRBV7-8	.	TRBD1	TRBJ2-4	CASSLGEQGNIQYF	TGTGCCAGCAGCTTAGGAGAACAGGGGAACATTCAGTACTTC
TRBV5-4	.	.	TRBJ2-1	CASSVGLTSSYNEQFF	TGTGCCAGCAGCGTGGGACTCACGAGCTCCTACAATGAGCAGTTCTTC
TRBV10-3	.	TRBD2	TRBJ2-5	CAISGNRGEETQYF	TGTGCCATCAGTGGCAACCGGGGGGAAGAGACCCAGTACTTC
TRBV6-1	.	TRBD1	TRBJ1-2	CASSELAGGNYGYTF	TGTGCCAGCAGTGAACTCGCAGGGGGGAACTATGGCTACACCTTC
TRBV5-1	.	.	TRBJ1-1	CASSLGSGGGGGVNTEAFF	TGCGCCAGCAGCTTGGGATCTGGGGGTGGAGGCGGGGTGAACACTGAAGCTTTCTTT
TRBV2	once	TRBD2	TRBJ2-5	CASRVAGGPETQYF	TGTGCCAGCCGTGTAGCGGGGGGGCCGGAGACCCAGTACTTC
TRBV6-5	.	.	TRBJ1-5	CASSQGLDQPQHF	TGTGCCAGCAGTCAGGGGTTGGATCAGCCCCAGCATTTT
TRBV5-1	.	TRBD2	TRBJ2-1	CASSSSGDFGEQFF	TGCGCCAGCAGTTCTAGCGGGGATTTCGGGGAGCAGTTCTTC
TRBV5-1	.	TRBD1	TRBJ2-6	CASSFGTGSGANVLTF	TGCGCCAGCAGCTTCGGGACAGGTTCTGGGGCCAACGTCCTGACTTTC
TRBV19	.	TRBD1	TRBJ1-5	CASSIDQQGQPQHF	TGTGCCAGTAGTATAGACCAACAGGGGCAGCCCCAGCATTTT
TRBV4-1	.	.	TRBJ1-5	CASSQDKRQPQHF	TGCGCCAGCAGCCAAGATAAGCGGCAGCCCCAGCATTTT
TRBV13	once	TRBD2	TRBJ2-3	CASSSGLAGEPTQYF	TGTGCCAGCAGCTCTGGACTAGCGGGGGAGCCTACGCAGTATTTT
TRBV10-2	.	TRBD1	TRBJ2-2	CASGLDRAGELFF	TGCGCCAGCGGCCTAGACAGGGCCGGGGAGCTGTTTTTT
TRBV3-1/TRBV3-2	.	TRBD2	TRBJ2-7	CASSLSGGALQYEQYF	TGTGCCAGCAGCCTGAGCGGGGGGGCCTTGCAGTACGAGCAGTACTTC
TRBV5-5	.	TRBD2	TRBJ2-3	CASSFNGGVTDTQYF	TGTGCCAGCAGCTTTAACGGGGGGGTAACAGATACGCAGTATTTT
TRBV7-2	.	TRBD2	TRBJ2-1	CASSSGSGGVNEQFF	TGTGCCAGCAGCTCGGGTAGCGGGGGAGTGAATGAGCAGTTCTTC
TRBV4-1	.	TRBD1	TRBJ1-1	CASSQENRGTEAFF	TGCGCCAGCAGCCAAGAAAACAGGGGCACTGAAGCTTTCTTT
TRBV9	once	.	TRBJ2-5	CASSEQGVETQYF	TGTGCCAGCAGCGAACAGGGAGTCGAGACCCAGTACTTC
TRBV13	.	.	TRBJ1-1	CASSLVGGMREAFF	TGTGCCAGCAGCTTAGTCGGGGGAATGCGTGAAGCTTTCTTT
TRBV10-1	once	.	TRBJ2-1	CASSESSRGTYNEQFF	TGCGCCAGCAGTGAGTCGTCCCGCGGCACATACAATGAGCAGTTCTTC